The clone carrying this T cell receptor beta chain has at least ten counts. Germline is not matched at one junction end, which may reflect a read error. The data were taken from a study of T cells in Graves' hyperthyroidism and ophthalmopathy. There were TCR beta CDR3 regions amplified from RNA transcripts. Initially, a first-round RT-PCR of the TCR CDR3 employed the HTBI primer set. From the multiplex PCR reads, TCRdb called clonotypes with MiXCR, one entry per CDR3 protein. Among about 360,000 distinct CDR3 sequences listed, approximately 14% were seen once. The CDR3 totals 15 residues. Germline lookup yields CDR1 SNHLY and CDR2 FYNNEI.

This TCR derives from a woman younger than 35 with Graves' hyperthyroidism that later progressed to Graves' ophthalmopathy. The V gene is TRBV2, the J gene TRBJ2-3; D perhaps matches TRBD2 (5 bases). The sequenced material came from blood. This CDR3 is CASRDPGYNTYTQYF. CDR3 coding DNA: TGTGCCAGCAGGGACCCGGGGTACAACACATATACGCAGTATTTT.